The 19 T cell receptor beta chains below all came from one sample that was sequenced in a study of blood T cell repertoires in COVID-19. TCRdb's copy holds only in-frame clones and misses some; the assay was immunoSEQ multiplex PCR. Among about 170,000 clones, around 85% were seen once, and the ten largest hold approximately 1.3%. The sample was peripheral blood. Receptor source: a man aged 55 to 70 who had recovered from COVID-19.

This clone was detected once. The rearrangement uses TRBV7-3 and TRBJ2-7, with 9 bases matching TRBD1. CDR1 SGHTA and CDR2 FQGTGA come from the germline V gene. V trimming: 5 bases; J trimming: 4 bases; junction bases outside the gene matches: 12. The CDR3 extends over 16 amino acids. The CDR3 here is CASSKNPGQGWYEQYF. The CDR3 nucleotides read TGTGCCAGCAGCAAAAACCCGGGACAGGGATGGTACGAGCAGTACTTC. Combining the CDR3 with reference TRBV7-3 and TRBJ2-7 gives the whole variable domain GAGVSQTPSNKVTEKGKYVELRCDPISGHTALYWYRQSLGQGPEFLIYFQGTGAADDSGLPNDRFFAVRPEGSVSTLKIQRTERGDSAVYLCASSKNPGQGWYEQYFGPGTRLTVT.

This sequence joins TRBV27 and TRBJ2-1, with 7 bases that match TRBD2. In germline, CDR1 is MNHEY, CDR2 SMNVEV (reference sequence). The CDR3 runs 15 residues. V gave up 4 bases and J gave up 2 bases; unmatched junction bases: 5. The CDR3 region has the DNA TGTGCCAGCAGTTCGGGGGGTGACACCTACAATGAGCAGTTCTTC. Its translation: CASSSGGDTYNEQFF.

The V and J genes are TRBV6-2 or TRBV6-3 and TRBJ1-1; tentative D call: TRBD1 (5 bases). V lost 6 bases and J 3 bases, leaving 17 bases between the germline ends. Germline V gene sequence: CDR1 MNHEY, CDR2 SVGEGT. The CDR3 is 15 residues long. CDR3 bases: TGTGCCAGCAGCCCTCAAGGGCAGGGCGACACTGAAGCTTTCTTT. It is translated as CASSPQGQGDTEAFF.

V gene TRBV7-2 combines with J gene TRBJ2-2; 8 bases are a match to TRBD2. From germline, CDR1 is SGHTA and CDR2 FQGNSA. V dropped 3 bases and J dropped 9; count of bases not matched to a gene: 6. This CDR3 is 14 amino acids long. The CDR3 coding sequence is TGTGCCAGCAGCTTCTCAGCGGGGGTTAGGGAGCTGTTTTTT. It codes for CASSFSAGVRELFF.

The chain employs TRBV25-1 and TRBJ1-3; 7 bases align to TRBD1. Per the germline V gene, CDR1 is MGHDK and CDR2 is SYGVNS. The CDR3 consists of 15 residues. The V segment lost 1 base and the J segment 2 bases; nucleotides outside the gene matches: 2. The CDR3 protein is CASSEFRGAGNTIYF. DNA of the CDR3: TGTGCCAGCAGTGAATTCAGGGGGGCTGGAAACACCATATATTTT.

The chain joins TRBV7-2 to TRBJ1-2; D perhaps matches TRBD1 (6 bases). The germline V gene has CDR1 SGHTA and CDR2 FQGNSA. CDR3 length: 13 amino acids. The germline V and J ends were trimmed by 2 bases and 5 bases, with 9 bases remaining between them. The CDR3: CASSLTGSYGYTF. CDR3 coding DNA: TGTGCCAGCAGCTTAACAGGGAGTTATGGCTACACCTTC.

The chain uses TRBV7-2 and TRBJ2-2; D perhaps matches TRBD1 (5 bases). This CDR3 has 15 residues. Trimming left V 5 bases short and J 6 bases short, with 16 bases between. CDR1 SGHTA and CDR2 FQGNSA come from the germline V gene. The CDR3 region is CASSTGPPGSGELFF. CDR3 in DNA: TGTGCCAGCAGCACGGGCCCTCCAGGGTCCGGGGAGCTGTTTTTT.

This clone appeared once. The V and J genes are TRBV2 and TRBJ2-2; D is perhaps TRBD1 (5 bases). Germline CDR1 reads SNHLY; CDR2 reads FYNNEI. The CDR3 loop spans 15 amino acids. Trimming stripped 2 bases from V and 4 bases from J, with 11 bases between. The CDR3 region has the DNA TGTGCCAGCAGTGAAAACGGACACCTCACCGGGGAGCTGTTTTTT. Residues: CASSENGHLTGELFF. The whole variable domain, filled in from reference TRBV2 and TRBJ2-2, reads EPEVTQTPSHQVTQMGQEVILRCVPISNHLYFYWYRQILGQKVEFLVSFYNNEISEKSEIFDDQFSVERPDGSNFTLKIRSTKLEDSAMYFCASSENGHLTGELFFGEGSRLTVL.

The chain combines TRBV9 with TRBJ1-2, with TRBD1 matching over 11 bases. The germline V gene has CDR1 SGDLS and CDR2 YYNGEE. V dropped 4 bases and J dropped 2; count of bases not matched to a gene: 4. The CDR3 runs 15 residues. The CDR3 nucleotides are TGTGCCAGCAGCCCGAGGACAGGGGGCAACTATGGCTACACCTTC. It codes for CASSPRTGGNYGYTF.

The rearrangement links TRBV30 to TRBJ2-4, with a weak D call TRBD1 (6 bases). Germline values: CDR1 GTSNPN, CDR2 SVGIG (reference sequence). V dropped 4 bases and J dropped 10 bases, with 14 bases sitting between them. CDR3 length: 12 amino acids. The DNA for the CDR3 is TGTGCCTGGAAGCTTGTAGGGGGAATTCAGTACTTC. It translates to CAWKLVGGIQYF.

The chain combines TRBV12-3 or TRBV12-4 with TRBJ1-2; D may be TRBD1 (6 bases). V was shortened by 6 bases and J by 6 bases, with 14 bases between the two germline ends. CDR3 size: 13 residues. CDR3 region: CASRTSGADGYTF. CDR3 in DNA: TGTGCCAGCAGGACATCAGGGGCGGATGGCTACACCTTC.

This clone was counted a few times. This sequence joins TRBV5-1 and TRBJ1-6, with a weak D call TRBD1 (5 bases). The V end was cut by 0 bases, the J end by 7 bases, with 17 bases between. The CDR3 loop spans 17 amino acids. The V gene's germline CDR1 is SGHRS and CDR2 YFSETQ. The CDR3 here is CASSLGGTRSPNSPLHF. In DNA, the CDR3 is TGCGCCAGCAGCTTGGGGGGCACCCGATCCCCAAATTCACCCCTCCACTTT.

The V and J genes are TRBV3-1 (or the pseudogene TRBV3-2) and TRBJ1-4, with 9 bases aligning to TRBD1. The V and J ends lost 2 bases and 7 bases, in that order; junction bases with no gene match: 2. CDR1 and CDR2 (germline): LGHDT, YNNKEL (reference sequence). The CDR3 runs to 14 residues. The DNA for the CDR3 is TGTGCCAGCAGCCAACTGGACAGGGGTGAAAAACTGTTTTTT. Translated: CASSQLDRGEKLFF.

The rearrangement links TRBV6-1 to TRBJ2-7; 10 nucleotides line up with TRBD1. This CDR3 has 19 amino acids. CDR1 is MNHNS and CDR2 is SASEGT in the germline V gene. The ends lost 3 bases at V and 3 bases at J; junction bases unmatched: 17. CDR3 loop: CASSEGGQGETGGHYEQYF. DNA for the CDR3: TGTGCCAGCAGTGAGGGAGGACAGGGGGAGACAGGGGGACACTACGAGCAGTACTTC.

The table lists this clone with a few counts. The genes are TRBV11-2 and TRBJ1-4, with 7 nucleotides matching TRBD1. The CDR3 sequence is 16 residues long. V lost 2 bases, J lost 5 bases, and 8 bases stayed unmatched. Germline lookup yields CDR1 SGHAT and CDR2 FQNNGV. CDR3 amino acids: CASSLSWTGPNEKLFF. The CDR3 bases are TGTGCCAGCAGCTTATCTTGGACAGGCCCGAATGAAAAACTGTTTTTT.

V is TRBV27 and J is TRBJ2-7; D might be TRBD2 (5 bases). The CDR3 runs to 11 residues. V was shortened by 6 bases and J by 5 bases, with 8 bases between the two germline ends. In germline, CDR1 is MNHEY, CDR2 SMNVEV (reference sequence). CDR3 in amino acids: CASRHGNEQYF. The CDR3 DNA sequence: TGTGCCAGCAGGCACGGGAACGAGCAGTACTTC.

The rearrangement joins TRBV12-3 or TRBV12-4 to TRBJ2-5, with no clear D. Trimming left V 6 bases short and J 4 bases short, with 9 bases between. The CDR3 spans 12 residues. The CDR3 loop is CASSPYGETQYF. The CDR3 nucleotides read TGTGCCAGCAGCCCCTACGGAGAGACCCAGTACTTC.

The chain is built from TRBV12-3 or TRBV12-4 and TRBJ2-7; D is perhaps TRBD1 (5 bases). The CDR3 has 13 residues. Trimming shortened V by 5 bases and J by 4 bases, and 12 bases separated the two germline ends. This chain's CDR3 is CASSPGSEYEQYF. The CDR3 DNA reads TGTGCCAGCAGTCCAGGGTCAGAATACGAGCAGTACTTC.

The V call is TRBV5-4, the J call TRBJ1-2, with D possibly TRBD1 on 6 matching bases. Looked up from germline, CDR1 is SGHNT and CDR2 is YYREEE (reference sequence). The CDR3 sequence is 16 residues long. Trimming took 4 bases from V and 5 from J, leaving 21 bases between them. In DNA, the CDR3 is TGTGCCAGCAGCACGTCGGGGGGGCTCCCCGGTTATGGCTACACCTTC. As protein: CASSTSGGLPGYGYTF. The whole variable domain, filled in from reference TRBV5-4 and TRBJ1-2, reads ETGVTQSPTHLIKTRGQQVTLRCSSQSGHNTVSWYQQALGQGPQFIFQYYREEENGRGNFPPRFSGLQFPNYSSELNVNALELDDSALYLCASSTSGGLPGYGYTFGSGTRLTVV.